This TCR beta chain was recovered during a study of T-cell reconstitution after alpha-beta-depleted transplantation in children. This CDR3 spans 16 amino acids. Trimming took 4 bases from V and 5 from J; bases not matched to a gene: 11. The germline V gene encodes CDR1 SGHRS and CDR2 YFSETQ. The study's findings and limits: High day-60 TCRbeta diversity in some patients came from surviving recipient T cells and thymic progenitors. Most T-cell counts and diversity one year after the transplant came from T cells that were newly produced.

Remarks on this clonotype: The target antigen is unknown.

Unique molecular identifiers featured in how the TCRbeta library was prepared. TCRdb reanalysed the PCR reads using MiXCR and keeps one entry per CDR3 protein. The repertoire includes about 290,000 distinct CDR3 sequences, 6% to 10% of them detected once, and 9.1% sits in the top ten. The TCR sequence derives from a female patient aged 2 to 10 who had a stem cell transplant for Fanconi anemia, so the T cells may come from the graft donor. This sequence joins TRBV5-1 and TRBJ2-5; TRBD2 matches at 10 bases. The sequences come from peripheral blood, collected 360 days after TCRalphabeta/CD19-depleted stem cell transplant. The CDR3 sequence: CASSVFTSGAPETQYF. DNA of the CDR3: TGCGCCAGCAGCGTCTTCACTAGCGGGGCCCCCGAGACCCAGTACTTC.